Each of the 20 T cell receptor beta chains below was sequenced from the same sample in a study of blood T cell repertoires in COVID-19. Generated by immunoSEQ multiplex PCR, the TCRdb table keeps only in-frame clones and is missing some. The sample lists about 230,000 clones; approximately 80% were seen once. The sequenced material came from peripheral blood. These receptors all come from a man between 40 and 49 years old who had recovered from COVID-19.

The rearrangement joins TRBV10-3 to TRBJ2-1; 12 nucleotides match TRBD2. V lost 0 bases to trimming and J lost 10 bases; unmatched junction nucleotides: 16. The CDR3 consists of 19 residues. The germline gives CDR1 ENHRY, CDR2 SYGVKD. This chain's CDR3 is CAISESRLAGGPGGEEQFF. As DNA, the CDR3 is TGTGCCATCAGTGAGTCGCGGCTAGCGGGAGGGCCGGGGGGAGAGGAGCAGTTCTTC.

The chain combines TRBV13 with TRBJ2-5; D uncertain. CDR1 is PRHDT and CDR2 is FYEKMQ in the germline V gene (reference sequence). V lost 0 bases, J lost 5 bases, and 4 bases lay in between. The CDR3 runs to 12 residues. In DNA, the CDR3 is TGTGCCAGCAGCTTAGGGGAGGAGACCCAGTACTTC. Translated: CASSLGEETQYF.

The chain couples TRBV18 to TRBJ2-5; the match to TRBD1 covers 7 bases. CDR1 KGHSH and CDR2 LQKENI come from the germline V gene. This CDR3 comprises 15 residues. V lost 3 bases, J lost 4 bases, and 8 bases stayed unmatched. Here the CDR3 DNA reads TGTGCCAGCTCACCGACGACAGGGATGTCAGAGACCCAGTACTTC. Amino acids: CASSPTTGMSETQYF.

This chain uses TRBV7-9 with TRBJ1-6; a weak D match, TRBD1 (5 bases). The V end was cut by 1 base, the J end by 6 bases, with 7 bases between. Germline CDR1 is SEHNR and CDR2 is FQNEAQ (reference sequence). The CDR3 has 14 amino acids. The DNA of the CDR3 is TGTGCCAGCAGCTTAGATCAGGGTAATTCACCCCTCCACTTT. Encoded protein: CASSLDQGNSPLHF.

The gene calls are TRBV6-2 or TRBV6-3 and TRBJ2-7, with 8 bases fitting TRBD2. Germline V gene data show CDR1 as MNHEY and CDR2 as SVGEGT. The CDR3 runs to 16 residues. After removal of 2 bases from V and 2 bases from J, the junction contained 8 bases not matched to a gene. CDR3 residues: CASSYGAGVSPYEQYF. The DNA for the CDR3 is TGTGCCAGCAGTTACGGAGCGGGAGTTTCCCCCTACGAGCAGTACTTC.

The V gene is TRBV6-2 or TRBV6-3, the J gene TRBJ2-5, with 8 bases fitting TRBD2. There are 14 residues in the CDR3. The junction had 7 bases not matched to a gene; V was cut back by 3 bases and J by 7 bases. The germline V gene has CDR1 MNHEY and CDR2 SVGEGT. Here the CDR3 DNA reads TGTGCCAGCAGTTATCGGCGGGGGGAAGGGACCCAGTACTTC. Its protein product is CASSYRRGEGTQYF.

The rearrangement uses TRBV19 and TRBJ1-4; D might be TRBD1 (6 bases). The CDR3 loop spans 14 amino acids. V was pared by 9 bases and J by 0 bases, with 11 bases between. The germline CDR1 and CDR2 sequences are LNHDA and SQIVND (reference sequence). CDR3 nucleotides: TGTGCCAGCATGACAGGAGCAACTAATGAAAAACTGTTTTTT. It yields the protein CASMTGATNEKLFF.

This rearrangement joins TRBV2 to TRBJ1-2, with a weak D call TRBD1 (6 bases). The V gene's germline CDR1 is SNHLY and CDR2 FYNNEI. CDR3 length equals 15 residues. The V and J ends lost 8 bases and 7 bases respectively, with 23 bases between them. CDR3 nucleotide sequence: TGTGCCAGCGGGGGGGCCGTAAATGATCGCGGTGGCTACACCTTC. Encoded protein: CASGGAVNDRGGYTF.

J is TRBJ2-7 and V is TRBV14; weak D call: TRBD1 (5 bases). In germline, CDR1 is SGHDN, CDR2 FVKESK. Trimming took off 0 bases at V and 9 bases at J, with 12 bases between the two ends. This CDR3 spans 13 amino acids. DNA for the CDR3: TGTGCCAGCAGCCAAGATCAGGGATTGGGGCAGTACTTC. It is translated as CASSQDQGLGQYF.

CDR3 in DNA: TGTGCCACCAACTCCGGGACTAGCTTATACGAGCAGTACTTC. Its protein product is CATNSGTSLYEQYF. This chain uses TRBV6-6 with TRBJ2-7; 9 bases match TRBD2. Trimming took 10 bases from V and 4 from J; bases not matched to a gene: 11. The CDR3 runs 14 residues. The germline CDR1 and CDR2 sequences are MNHNY and SVGAGI (reference sequence).

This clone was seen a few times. CDR3 in amino acids: CASSVAVGDSSYEQYF. In DNA form, the CDR3 reads TGTGCCAGCAGTGTAGCTGTGGGGGACTCTTCCTACGAGCAGTACTTC. The V and J genes are TRBV6-1 and TRBJ2-7; D possibly corresponds to TRBD2 (6 bases). The V and J ends lost 4 bases and 1 base respectively, with 17 bases between them. The CDR3 runs 16 residues. Looked up from germline, CDR1 is MNHNS and CDR2 is SASEGT.

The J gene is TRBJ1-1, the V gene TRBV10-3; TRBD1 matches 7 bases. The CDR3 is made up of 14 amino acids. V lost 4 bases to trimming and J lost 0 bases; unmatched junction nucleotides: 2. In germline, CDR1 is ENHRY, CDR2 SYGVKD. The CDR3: CAISAGQVNTEAFF. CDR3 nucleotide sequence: TGTGCCATCAGTGCCGGACAGGTGAACACTGAAGCTTTCTTT.

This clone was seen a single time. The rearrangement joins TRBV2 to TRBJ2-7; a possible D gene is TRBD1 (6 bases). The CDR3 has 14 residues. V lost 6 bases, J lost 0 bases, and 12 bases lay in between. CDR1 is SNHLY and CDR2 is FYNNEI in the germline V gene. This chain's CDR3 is CASRNRETSYEQYF. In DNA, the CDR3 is TGTGCCAGCAGAAACAGGGAAACCTCCTACGAGCAGTACTTC.

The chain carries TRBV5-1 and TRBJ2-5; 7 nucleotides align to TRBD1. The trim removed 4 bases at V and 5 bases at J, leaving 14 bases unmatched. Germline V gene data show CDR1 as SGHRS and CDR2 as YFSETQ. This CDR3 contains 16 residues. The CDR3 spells CASSPRTGVSGETQYF. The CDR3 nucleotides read TGCGCCAGCAGCCCTCGGACAGGCGTGTCCGGGGAGACCCAGTACTTC.

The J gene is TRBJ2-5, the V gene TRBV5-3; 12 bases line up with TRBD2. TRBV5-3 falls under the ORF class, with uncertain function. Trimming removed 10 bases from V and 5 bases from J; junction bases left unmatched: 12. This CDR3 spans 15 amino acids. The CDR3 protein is CADPASGGAGETQYF. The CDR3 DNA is TGTGCCGACCCGGCTAGCGGGGGGGCAGGGGAGACCCAGTACTTC.

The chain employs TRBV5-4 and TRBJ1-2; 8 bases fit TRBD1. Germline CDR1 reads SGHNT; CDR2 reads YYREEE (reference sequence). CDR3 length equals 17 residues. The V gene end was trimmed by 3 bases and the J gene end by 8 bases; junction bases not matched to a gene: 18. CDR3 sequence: CASSWGVGQGAARGYTF. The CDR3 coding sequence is TGTGCCAGCAGCTGGGGCGTTGGGCAGGGGGCGGCGAGAGGCTACACCTTC.

CDR3: CASSTRAGVGNEQFF. The CDR3 DNA follows: TGTGCCAGCAGCACCAGAGCGGGAGTGGGAAATGAGCAGTTCTTC. The chain employs TRBV5-4 and TRBJ2-1; 8 nucleotides agree with TRBD2. The CDR3 is 15 amino acids. The V gene's germline CDR1 is SGHNT and CDR2 YYREEE (reference sequence). Losses at the gene ends were 4 bases for V and 7 bases for J; bases not matched to a gene: 10.

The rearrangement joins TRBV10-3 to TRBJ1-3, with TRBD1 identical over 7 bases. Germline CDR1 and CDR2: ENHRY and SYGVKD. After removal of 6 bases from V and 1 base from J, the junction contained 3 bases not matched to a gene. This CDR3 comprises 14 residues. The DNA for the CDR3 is TGTGCCATCAGGGGGACAGTTTCTGGAAACACCATATATTTT. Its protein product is CAIRGTVSGNTIYF.

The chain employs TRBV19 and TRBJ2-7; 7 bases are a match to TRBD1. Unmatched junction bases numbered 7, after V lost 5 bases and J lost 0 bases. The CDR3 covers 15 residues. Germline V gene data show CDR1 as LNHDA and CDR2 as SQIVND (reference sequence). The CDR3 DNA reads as TGTGCCAGTAGTTGGCGACAGGGCCTCTCCTACGAGCAGTACTTC. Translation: CASSWRQGLSYEQYF.

CDR3 nucleotides: TGTGCCAGCTCACCGGAGTCGTGGGGCGACCCCTACGAGCAGTACTTC. Translation gives CASSPESWGDPYEQYF. V and J are TRBV18 and TRBJ2-7; D is possibly TRBD1 (5 bases). Per germline, CDR1 KGHSH and CDR2 LQKENI. This CDR3 has 16 residues. Trimming pared 3 bases from V and 2 bases from J, leaving 17 bases between.